The clone carrying this T cell receptor (beta chain) was seen a handful of times. The antigen is not known. With 60 Vbeta and 13 Jbeta primers, the PCR was carried out. Assay: immunoSEQ multiplex PCR; the TCRdb copy retains only in-frame clones and omits some. The table lists around 32,000 clones, 35% to 50% of them singletons. This entry belongs to a study of cytomegalovirus exposure and HLA in healthy donors. Study-level results: What a later analysis reportedly showed was that an Asian-associated ancestry cluster had fewer N-insertions than the roughly 720-donor mean. Earlier findings revealed that most TCR beta V segments proved productive either about 90% or about 30% of the time. An analysis that was carried out later associated 15,000 to 20,000 TCR beta sequences with HLA alleles at 0.05 false discovery rate.

Input material: PBMCs. This sequence was found in a woman between 50 and 59 years old in good health and CMV-seronegative.

This CDR3 reads CASSFLGLAGDNSYEQYF. The CDR3 bases are TGTGCCAGCAGCTTCCTCGGACTAGCGGGAGATAACAGCTACGAGCAGTACTTC. The V gene is TRBV7-6, the J gene TRBJ2-7, with 13 bases lining up with TRBD2. The CDR3 covers 18 residues. The V gene end was trimmed by 3 bases and the J gene end by 3 bases; junction bases not matched to a gene: 11. In germline, CDR1 is SGHVS, CDR2 FNYEAQ.